This T cell receptor (beta chain) stems from a study of T cells in Graves' hyperthyroidism and ophthalmopathy (dated by TCRdb to about 2019). At the level of the whole study: Peripheral blood was collected at initial diagnosis, before any treatment. To identify distinguishing TCR V-J signatures, a discovery cohort of around 100 patients was used, comprising roughly 45 with Graves' ophthalmopathy and approximately 57 with stable Graves' hyperthyroidism. Prospective prediction of ophthalmopathy was tested in an independent validation cohort of 18 to 20 hyperthyroidism patients and 17 patients who later progressed to ophthalmopathy. The approximately 98 discovery patients were randomly divided into training and test sets at a 7:3 ratio. Thyroid tissue and blood T-cell repertoires from more than five Graves' hyperthyroidism patients were also compared in the study. Once sampling was done, hyperthyroidism patients were given methimazole at a starting dose of 30 mg daily, whereas ophthalmopathy patients were given high-dose intravenous methylprednisolone. The paper reports TCR Vbeta CDR3 sequencing of some 140 peripheral blood samples: under 45 ophthalmopathy, about 75 hyperthyroidism and around 17 progressor patients. Study-wide findings and limitations: No statistical method was used to fix the sample size in advance, and group allocation was not hidden from the investigators. In validation, the model predicted progression to ophthalmopathy a median of roughly 6.1 months before onset, with about 70% sensitivity and about 72% specificity. Ophthalmopathy was separated from stable hyperthyroidism by a 13 V-J signature model, with about 88% sensitivity and 81% to 82% specificity obtained in cross-validation and 80%/75% obtained in testing. Most expanded thyroid clonotypes (frequency above 0.001) were also found in blood, which suggests that blood repertoires may mirror thyroid immune responses.

The TCR beta CDR3 regions were amplified from the RNA transcripts. The TCR CDR3 was subjected to a first round of RT-PCR using the HTBI primer set and the Qiagen OneStep RT-PCR kit. Libraries were constructed in a second round of multiplex PCR, after which size selection and purification were carried out. Libraries were sequenced paired-end with 100 bp reads on an Illumina HiSeq2000. From the authors' description of their analysis: Raw data were processed with SOAPnuke, discarding reads with adapters, uncalled bases, mean Phred below 15, or no exact constant-primer or identifier match. High-quality paired reads were merged using COPE v1.2.5, and each unique nucleotide sequence was defined as a clonotype. Clonotypes were aligned to IMGT TRBV, TRBD and TRBJ reference segments using MiTCR v1.1. The analysis was restricted to V-J combinations with a frequency above 0.0001, which together covered roughly 99% of the repertoires. A TCS score was defined as the ratio of F50 (clonal expansion) to E x V (chaos), with BLOSUM62-based TCRdist applied between CDR3 peptides within each V-J. Welch's t-statistics and random forest reduced around 510 V-J features to some 14, which were used in a naive Bayes classifier (R e1071). The raw public data were reprocessed by TCRdb itself: fastp quality trimming at Q25, MiXCR clonotype calling, in-frame beta chains only. Records with the same CDR3 protein are collapsed into one entry carrying the most frequent genes and DNA. The V and J calls were determined by TCRdb, not by the authors. Present in this sample are about half a million distinct CDR3 sequences, just under 20% of which were seen just once. In total, the top ten clones hold around 50% of the sample.

Ophthalmopathy patients had moderately to severely active disease, with a Clinical Activity Score of 3 or more, a NOSPECS grade of 4 or more, and a disease duration of less than 3 months. Patients with uncontrolled infections, other autoimmune diseases, pregnancy or lactation were excluded. Clinical symptoms, serum thyroxine and TRAb, thyroid ultrasound, and orbital computed tomography formed the basis for the diagnoses. Ficoll-Paque density gradient centrifugation was used to isolate PBMCs from approximately 11 ml of fresh peripheral blood. Trizol reagent was used to extract total RNA, and RNA quality was then checked on an Agilent 2100 Bioanalyzer. Points on this clonotype: The specificity of this receptor is unknown. No base quality values were provided; no much bigger clone lies one nucleotide off.

The receptor's source is a man aged 35-49 years with Graves' ophthalmopathy. Sequencing was done on a sample of blood.

The CDR3 protein is CSAWTRSSYNEQFF. The nucleotide sequence is given as TGCAGTGCTTGGACCCGAAGCTCCTACAATGAGCAGTTCTTC. The V and J genes are TRBV20-1 and TRBJ2-1, with the D gene call left open. V is shortened by 5 bases, J by 0 bases, and the region joining them spans 11 bases. The CDR3 goes from the cysteine to the phenylalanine over 14 residues. Of all the DNA, just the CDR3 is kept, 42 bases in frame from base 1. The germline V gene (reference sequence) specifies DFQATT as CDR1 and SNEGSKA as CDR2.